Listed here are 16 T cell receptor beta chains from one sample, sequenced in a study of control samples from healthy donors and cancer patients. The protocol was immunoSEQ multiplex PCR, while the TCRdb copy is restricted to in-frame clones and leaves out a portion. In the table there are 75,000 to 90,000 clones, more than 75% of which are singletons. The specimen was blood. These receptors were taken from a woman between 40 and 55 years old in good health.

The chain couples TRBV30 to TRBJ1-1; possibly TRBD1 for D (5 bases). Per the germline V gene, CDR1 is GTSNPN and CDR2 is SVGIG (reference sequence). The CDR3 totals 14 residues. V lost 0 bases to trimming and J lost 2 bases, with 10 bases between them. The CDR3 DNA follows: TGTGCCTGGAGTGTAAAACAGGTAAACACTGAAGCTTTCTTT. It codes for CAWSVKQVNTEAFF. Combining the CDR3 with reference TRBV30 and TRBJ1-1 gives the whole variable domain SQTIHQWPATLVQPVGSPLSLECTVEGTSNPNLYWYRQAAGRGLQLLFYSVGIGQISSEVPQNLSASRPQDRQFILSSKKLLLSDSGFYLCAWSVKQVNTEAFFGQGTRLTVV.

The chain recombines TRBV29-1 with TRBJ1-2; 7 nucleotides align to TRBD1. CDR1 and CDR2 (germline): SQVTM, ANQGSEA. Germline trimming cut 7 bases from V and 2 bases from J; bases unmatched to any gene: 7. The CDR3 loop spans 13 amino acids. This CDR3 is CSALDRANYGYTF. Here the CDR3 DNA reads TGCAGCGCCTTAGACAGGGCAAACTATGGCTACACCTTC.

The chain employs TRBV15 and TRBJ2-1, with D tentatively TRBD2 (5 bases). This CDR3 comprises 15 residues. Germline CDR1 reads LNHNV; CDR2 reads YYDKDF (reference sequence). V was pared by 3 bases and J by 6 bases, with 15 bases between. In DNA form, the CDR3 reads TGTGCCACCAGCAGGGAACCACGGGGTGTCAATGAGCAGTTCTTC. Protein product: CATSREPRGVNEQFF. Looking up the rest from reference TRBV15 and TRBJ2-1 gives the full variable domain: DAMVIQNPRYQVTQFGKPVTLSCSQTLNHNVMYWYQQKSSQAPKLLFHYYDKDFNNEADTPDNFQSRRPNTSFCFLDIRSPGLGDTAMYLCATSREPRGVNEQFFGPGTRLTVL.

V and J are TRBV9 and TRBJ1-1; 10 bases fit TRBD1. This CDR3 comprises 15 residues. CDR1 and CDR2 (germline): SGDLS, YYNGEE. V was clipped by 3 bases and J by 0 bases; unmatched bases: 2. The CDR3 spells CASSATGGMNTEAFF. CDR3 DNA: TGTGCCAGCAGCGCGACAGGGGGCATGAACACTGAAGCTTTCTTT.

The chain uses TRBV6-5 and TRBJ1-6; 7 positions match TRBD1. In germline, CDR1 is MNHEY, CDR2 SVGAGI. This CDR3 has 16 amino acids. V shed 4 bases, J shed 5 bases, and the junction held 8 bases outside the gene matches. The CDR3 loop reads CASSSRTGGNNSPLHF. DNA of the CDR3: TGTGCCAGCAGTTCCAGGACAGGTGGGAATAATTCACCCCTCCACTTT.

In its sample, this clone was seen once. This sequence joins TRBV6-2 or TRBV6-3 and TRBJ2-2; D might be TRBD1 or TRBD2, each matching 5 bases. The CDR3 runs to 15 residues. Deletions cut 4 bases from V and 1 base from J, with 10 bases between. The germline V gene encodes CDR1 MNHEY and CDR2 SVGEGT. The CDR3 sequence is CASSSMGRNTGELFF. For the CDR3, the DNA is TGTGCCAGCAGTTCCATGGGACGGAACACCGGGGAGCTGTTTTTT.

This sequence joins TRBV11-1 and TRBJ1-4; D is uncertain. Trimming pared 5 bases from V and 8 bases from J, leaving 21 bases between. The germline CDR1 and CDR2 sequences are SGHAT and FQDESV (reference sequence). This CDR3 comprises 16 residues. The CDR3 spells CASSQKLRDEEEKLFF. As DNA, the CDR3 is TGTGCCAGCAGCCAGAAGCTCAGAGACGAAGAGGAAAAACTGTTTTTT.

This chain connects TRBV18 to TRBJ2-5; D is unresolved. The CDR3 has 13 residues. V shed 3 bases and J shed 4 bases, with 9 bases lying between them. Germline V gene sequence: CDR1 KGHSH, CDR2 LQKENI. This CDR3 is CASSPDRGETQYF. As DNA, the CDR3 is TGTGCCAGCTCACCGGACCGAGGAGAGACCCAGTACTTC.

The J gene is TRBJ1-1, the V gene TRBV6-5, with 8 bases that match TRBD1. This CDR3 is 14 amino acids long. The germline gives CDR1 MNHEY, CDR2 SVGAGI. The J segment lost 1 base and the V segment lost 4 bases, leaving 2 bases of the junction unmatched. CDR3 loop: CASSSGQGNTEAFF. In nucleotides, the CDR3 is TGTGCCAGCAGTTCAGGACAGGGGAACACTGAAGCTTTCTTT.

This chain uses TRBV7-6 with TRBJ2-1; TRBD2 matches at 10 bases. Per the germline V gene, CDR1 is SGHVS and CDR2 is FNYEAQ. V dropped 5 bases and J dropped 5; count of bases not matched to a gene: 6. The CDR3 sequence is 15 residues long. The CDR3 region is CASSPRTSGHNEQFF. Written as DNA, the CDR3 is TGTGCCAGCAGCCCTAGGACTAGCGGTCACAATGAGCAGTTCTTC.

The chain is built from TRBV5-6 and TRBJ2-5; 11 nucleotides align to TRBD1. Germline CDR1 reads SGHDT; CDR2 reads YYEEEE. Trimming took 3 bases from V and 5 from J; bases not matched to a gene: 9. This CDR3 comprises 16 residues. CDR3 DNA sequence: TGTGCCAGCAGCTCCCTGCGGACAGGGGGCTTGGAGACCCAGTACTTC. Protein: CASSSLRTGGLETQYF. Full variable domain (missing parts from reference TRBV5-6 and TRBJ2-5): DAGVTQSPTHLIKTRGQQVTLRCSPKSGHDTVSWYQQALGQGPQFIFQYYEEEERQRGNFPDRFSGHQFPNYSSELNVNALLLGDSALYLCASSSLRTGGLETQYFGPGTRLLVL.

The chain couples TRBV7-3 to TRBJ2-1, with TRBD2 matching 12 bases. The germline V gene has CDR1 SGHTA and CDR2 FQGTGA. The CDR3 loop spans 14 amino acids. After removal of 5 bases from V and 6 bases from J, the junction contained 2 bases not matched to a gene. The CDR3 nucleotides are TGTGCCAGCAGCAAACTAGCGGGGGGCAATGAGCAGTTCTTC. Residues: CASSKLAGGNEQFF.

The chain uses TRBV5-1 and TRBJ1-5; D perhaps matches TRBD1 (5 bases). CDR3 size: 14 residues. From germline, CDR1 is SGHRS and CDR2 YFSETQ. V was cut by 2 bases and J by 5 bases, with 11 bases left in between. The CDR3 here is CASSLVGGDQPQHF. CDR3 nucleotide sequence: TGCGCCAGCAGCTTAGTGGGGGGTGATCAGCCCCAGCATTTT.

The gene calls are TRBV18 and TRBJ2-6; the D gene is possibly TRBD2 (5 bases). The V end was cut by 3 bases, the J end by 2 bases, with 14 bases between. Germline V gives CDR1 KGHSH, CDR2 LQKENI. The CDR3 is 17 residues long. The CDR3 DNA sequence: TGTGCCAGCTCACCCCGAATGGACTCAACTGGGGCCAACGTCCTGACTTTC. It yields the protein CASSPRMDSTGANVLTF.

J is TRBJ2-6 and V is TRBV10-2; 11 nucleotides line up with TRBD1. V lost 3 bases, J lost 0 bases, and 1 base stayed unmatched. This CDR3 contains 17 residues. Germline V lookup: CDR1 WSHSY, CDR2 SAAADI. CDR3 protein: CASSDGTGGSGANVLTF. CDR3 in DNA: TGCGCCAGCAGTGATGGGACAGGGGGCTCTGGGGCCAACGTCCTGACTTTC.

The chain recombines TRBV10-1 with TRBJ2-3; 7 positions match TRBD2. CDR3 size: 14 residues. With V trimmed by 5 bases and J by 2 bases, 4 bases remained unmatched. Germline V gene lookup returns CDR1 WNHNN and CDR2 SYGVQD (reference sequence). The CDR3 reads CASSSGANTDTQYF. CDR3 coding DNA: TGCGCCAGCAGTAGCGGGGCGAACACAGATACGCAGTATTTT.